The 13 T cell receptor beta chains listed next were all sequenced from one sample in a study of OX40 agonist ivuxolimab in advanced cancers. Receptors were amplified or captured by the immunoSEQ multiplex PCR assay. Not all clones reach the TCRdb copy of this immuneACCESS table, which keeps in-frame sequences only. Checked studies attribute under half of the gap to unresolved V genes and leave the rest unexplained. The sample contains roughly 67,000 clones, roughly 86% of them found a single time. Less than 0.8% of the sample lies in the top ten. The sequences come from CD4+ or CD8+ T cells sorted from blood, collected in a trial of the OX40 agonist ivuxolimab. The receptor source for this set is an adult with an advanced solid tumor such as melanoma, head and neck, liver or kidney cancer.

The chain combines TRBV30 with TRBJ2-4; the D call may be TRBD1 or TRBD2 (5 bases each). Germline-derived CDR1 and CDR2 are GTSNPN and SVGIG (reference sequence). This CDR3 is built from 13 residues. Trimming shortened V by 2 bases and J by 10 bases, and 15 bases separated the two germline ends. CDR3 amino acids: CAWSTSGGSIQYF. CDR3 bases: TGTGCCTGGAGTACCTCTGGGGGATCAATTCAGTACTTC. The full variable domain, rest sourced from reference TRBV30 and TRBJ2-4, is SQTIHQWPATLVQPVGSPLSLECTVEGTSNPNLYWYRQAAGRGLQLLFYSVGIGQISSEVPQNLSASRPQDRQFILSSKKLLLSDSGFYLCAWSTSGGSIQYFGAGTRLSVL.

The chain joins TRBV29-1 to TRBJ1-2; 7 bases match TRBD1. The CDR3 is 12 residues long. The germline V gene has CDR1 SQVTM and CDR2 ANQGSEA. J gave up 2 bases and V 7 bases, and 4 bases lay outside the gene matches. CDR3 residues: CSGRGPNYGYTF. The CDR3 DNA follows: TGCAGCGGAAGGGGGCCCAACTATGGCTACACCTTC. The full variable domain, in which reference TRBV29-1 and TRBJ1-2 provide the parts outside the CDR3, is SAVISQKPSRDICQRGTSLTIQCQVDSQVTMMFWYRQQPGQSLTLIATANQGSEATYESGFVIDKFPISRPNLTFSTLTVSNMSPEDSSIYLCSGRGPNYGYTFGSGTRLTVV.

The rearrangement uses TRBV6-8 and TRBJ1-5, with D unresolved. V lost 0 bases and J 7 bases, leaving 7 bases between the germline ends. The CDR3 is made up of 13 amino acids. In germline, CDR1 is MNHGY, CDR2 SAAAGT. CDR3 residues: CASSYSRHQPQHF. The CDR3 nucleotides are TGTGCCAGCAGTTACTCGAGGCACCAGCCCCAGCATTTT.

The rearrangement links TRBV30 to TRBJ2-1; D is perhaps TRBD2 (6 bases). The CDR3 consists of 15 residues. V gave up 3 bases and J gave up 2 bases, with 14 bases separating them. CDR1 and CDR2 (germline): GTSNPN, SVGIG (reference sequence). The CDR3 DNA follows: TGTGCCTGGAGCGAACTAGCTCTCCCCTACAATGAGCAGTTCTTC. It specifies CAWSELALPYNEQFF.

The rearrangement uses TRBV7-6 and TRBJ1-3; 7 bases match TRBD1. Losses at the gene ends were 1 base for V and 4 bases for J; bases not matched to a gene: 13. In germline, CDR1 is SGHVS, CDR2 FNYEAQ. CDR3 length equals 18 residues. Here the CDR3 DNA reads TGTGCCAGCAGCTTAGAGGGCTGGGACAGCCATTCCGGAAACACCATATATTTT. It encodes CASSLEGWDSHSGNTIYF.

The chain is built from TRBV7-6 and TRBJ1-2; weak D call: TRBD1 (5 bases). CDR3 length: 15 amino acids. CDR1 SGHVS and CDR2 FNYEAQ come from the germline V gene. The V end lost 1 base, the J end lost 2 bases, and 11 bases lay between the germline ends. The CDR3 region has the DNA TGTGCCAGCAGCTTAGAGCAGGGTAACAACTATGGCTACACCTTC. Translated, it gives CASSLEQGNNYGYTF.

The V gene is TRBV6-1, the J gene TRBJ1-2, with 9 bases aligning to TRBD1. The germline V gene encodes CDR1 MNHNS and CDR2 SASEGT. V trimming: 10 bases; J trimming: 8 bases; junction bases outside the gene matches: 8. There are 12 residues in the CDR3. The CDR3 is CATQDRGWGYTF. CDR3 DNA: TGTGCCACCCAGGACAGGGGATGGGGCTACACCTTC.

The rearrangement joins TRBV7-8 to TRBJ2-7, with 9 bases fitting TRBD2. Germline assignment: CDR1 SGHVS and CDR2 FQNEAQ. The trim removed 4 bases at V and 4 bases at J, leaving 5 bases unmatched. This CDR3 spans 14 amino acids. The DNA for the CDR3 is TGTGCCAGCAGCTCACTAAGCGGGGGGTACGAGCAGTACTTC. Protein product: CASSSLSGGYEQYF.

This sequence joins TRBV5-1 and TRBJ2-7, with 8 bases aligning to TRBD2. The CDR3 extends over 15 amino acids. Germline CDR1 reads SGHRS; CDR2 reads YFSETQ. The junction had 7 bases not matched to a gene; V was cut back by 0 bases and J by 5 bases. The CDR3, as DNA: TGCGCCAGCAGCTTGGAGATAGCGGGGACCGACGAGCAGTACTTC. It is translated as CASSLEIAGTDEQYF.

The CDR3 here is CASSYSISGGNTIYF. For the CDR3, the DNA is TGTGCCAGCAGTTACTCGATAAGTGGTGGAAACACCATATATTTT. The chain recombines TRBV6-5 with TRBJ1-3; no clear D gene. CDR3 length: 15 amino acids. Germline V CDR1 and CDR2: MNHEY, SVGAGI. V lost 0 bases to trimming and J lost 3 bases, with 9 bases between them.

The chain has TRBV7-8 and TRBJ1-2; D ambiguous. The V end lost 2 bases, the J end lost 5 bases, and 9 bases lay between the germline ends. CDR3 size: 13 residues. Germline V gene lookup returns CDR1 SGHVS and CDR2 FQNEAQ. CDR3 residues: CASSLTVVYGYTF. The DNA for the CDR3 is TGTGCCAGCAGCTTAACGGTGGTATATGGCTACACCTTC.

The rearrangement joins TRBV12-2 to TRBJ2-1; the table gives TRBD2 as D, unverified against the DNA. TRBV12-2 is labeled a pseudogene. The CDR3 spans 15 residues. CDR3 DNA: TGTGCAAGTCCCACTGAGTGGAGCTCCTACAATGAGCAGTTCTTC. Its translation: CASPTEWSSYNEQFF.

The chain joins TRBV18 to TRBJ1-1; no definite D call. The CDR3 runs 15 residues. V was trimmed by 1 base and J by 3 bases, leaving 12 bases between them. CDR1 and CDR2 (germline): KGHSH, LQKENI. The CDR3 DNA is TGTGCCAGCTCACCACAGACCGCTATAGACACTGAAGCTTTCTTT. Residues: CASSPQTAIDTEAFF. Full variable domain (outside the CDR3, taken from reference TRBV18 and TRBJ1-1): NAGVMQNPRHLVRRRGQEARLRCSPMKGHSHVYWYRQLPEEGLKFMVYLQKENIIDESGMPKERFSAEFPKEGPSILRIQQVVRGDSAAYFCASSPQTAIDTEAFFGQGTRLTVV.